This entry describes one T cell receptor beta chain. The source of the sample is a study of T cell responses to AZD1222 COVID-19 vaccine. Per germline, CDR1 MNHEY and CDR2 SVGAGI. After removal of 2 bases from V and 10 bases from J, the junction contained 13 bases not matched to a gene. This CDR3 has 15 residues. TCRdb keeps only in-frame clones here, not all; method: immunoSEQ multiplex PCR. This table has about 150,000 clones, approximately 87% appearing once. The rearrangement uses TRBV6-5 and TRBJ1-1, with TRBD1 identical over 7 bases. The starting material was peripheral blood, obtained 28 days after the second AZD1222 dose. The source is an adult who received the AZD1222 COVID-19 vaccine. The CDR3 DNA reads as TGTGCCAGCAGTTACCCAACAGGGGCAGGGGTTCTAGCTTTCTTT. This encodes CASSYPTGAGVLAFF.